The clone carrying this T cell receptor (beta chain) was picked up a small number of times. The data stem from a study of T-cell reconstitution after alpha-beta-depleted transplantation in children. Unique molecular identifiers were incorporated during preparation of the TCRbeta library. TCRdb reanalysed the PCR reads using MiXCR and keeps one entry per CDR3 protein. The profile shows 500,000 or so distinct CDR3 sequences, roughly 33% of them singletons. This CDR3 is built from 16 residues. Germline V gives CDR1 SGHRS, CDR2 YFSETQ. V was trimmed by 4 bases and J by 1 base, leaving 12 bases between them.

V gene TRBV5-1 combines with J gene TRBJ2-6; D perhaps matches TRBD2 (6 bases). The sequencing here drew on PBMCs from the stem cell graft donor, taken from the stem cell graft. The sequence was collected from a human donor who donated a stem cell graft to a child with aplastic anemia. CDR3 sequence: CASSRTIVSGANVLTF. CDR3 DNA sequence: TGCGCCAGCAGCCGGACTATCGTTTCTGGGGCCAACGTCCTGACTTTC.